This note documents a single T cell receptor (beta chain) sequence. This sample was taken from a study of control samples from healthy donors and cancer patients. Sequencing was performed with immunoSEQ multiplex PCR; in TCRdb, only in-frame clones are kept and a portion is missing. Of 150,000 to 200,000 clones listed, about 90% are singletons. Germline loops: CDR1 ENHRY, CDR2 SYGVKD. This CDR3 is built from 13 residues. V was clipped by 10 bases and J by 2 bases, with 15 bases between them. The clonotype was recovered from a woman in her fifties or sixties in good health. Sequenced material: blood. The chain combines TRBV10-3 with TRBJ2-7; D perhaps matches TRBD1 (5 bases). CDR3 in amino acids: CATRTGGAYEQYF. The CDR3 coding sequence is TGTGCCACCCGAACAGGTGGGGCCTACGAGCAGTACTTC.